This T cell receptor (beta chain) was profiled in a study of T cell responses to AZD1222 COVID-19 vaccine. Broader study findings: Donors were chiefly white British, with a greater number of females, and clonal diversity was perhaps underestimated. Regions left unmutated in variants are reportedly the target of nearly half of spike-specific TCRs. Baseline serostatus was positive in only a handful of AZD1222 recipients.

The CDR3 contains 14 residues. Germline CDR1 reads SGHRS; CDR2 reads YFSETQ. The germline V and J ends were trimmed by 0 bases and 2 bases, with 8 bases remaining between them. A note on this clone: Its target is unknown.

The assay was immunoSEQ multiplex PCR, and TCRdb's table has in-frame clones only and misses some. This sample has about 190,000 clones, with around nine tenths found just once. The chain couples TRBV5-1 to TRBJ2-5, with D unclear. This TCR was sampled from an adult who received the MenACWY meningococcal vaccine as a control. The sample in question was peripheral blood, obtained 28 days after the second dose of the MenACWY control vaccine. The CDR3 spells CASSLDIAQETQYF. CDR3 bases: TGCGCCAGCAGCTTGGATATCGCTCAAGAGACCCAGTACTTC.